The 5 T cell receptor beta chains below all came from one sample that was sequenced in a study of T-cell memory formation after mild COVID-19. TCRdb processed the 5' RACE reads anew with MiXCR; each CDR3 protein has one entry. Seen here are 65,000 to 100,000 distinct CDR3 sequences, about 13% observed once, and the top ten hold 41%. The sequencing sample was made of PBMCs or a T cell subset sorted from them (not recorded which). The receptors were gathered from a man in his late teens or twenties who had mild COVID-19 (a few samples of this study predate the infection). Cell type and time point are not known.

This clonotype occurred a few times. The chain combines TRBV11-2 with TRBJ2-4, with D perhaps TRBD1 (5 bases). The CDR3 covers 17 residues. Germline CDR1 reads SGHAT; CDR2 reads FQNNGV. Trimming pared 4 bases from V and 3 bases from J, leaving 19 bases between. CDR3 loop: CASSSGRREDGKNIQYF. In DNA, the CDR3 is TGTGCCAGCAGCTCGGGCCGCAGGGAAGATGGCAAAAACATTCAGTACTTC.

This clonotype came up a few times. This chain connects TRBV12-3 or TRBV12-4 to TRBJ2-6; no clear D. V lost 1 base and J 2 bases, leaving 9 bases between the germline ends. CDR3 size: 16 residues. This chain's CDR3 is CASSLGGNPGANVLTF. Here the CDR3 DNA reads TGTGCCAGCAGTTTAGGGGGAAACCCTGGGGCCAACGTCCTGACTTTC.

This clonotype was detected a few times. The rearrangement links TRBV24-1 to TRBJ1-2, with 11 nucleotides matching TRBD1. In germline, CDR1 is KGHDR, CDR2 SFDVKD. The CDR3 spans 13 residues. V shed 3 bases, J shed 8 bases, and the junction held 1 base outside the gene matches. The CDR3 DNA reads as TGTGCCACCAGTGATAGGACAGGGGGCGGCTACACCTTC. It encodes CATSDRTGGGYTF.

The V and J genes are TRBV9 and TRBJ2-2; D possibly corresponds to TRBD2 (5 bases). CDR1 SGDLS and CDR2 YYNGEE come from the germline V gene. V shed 4 bases and J shed 7 bases, with 14 bases lying between them. CDR3 length equals 14 residues. The CDR3 loop reads CASSPPVGSGELFF. The CDR3 DNA follows: TGTGCCAGCAGCCCACCGGTAGGGAGCGGGGAGCTGTTTTTT.

The chain joins TRBV7-3 to TRBJ2-3; D gene uncertain. V lost 1 base, J lost 5 bases, and 16 bases lay in between. The CDR3 contains 16 residues. Germline lookup yields CDR1 SGHTA and CDR2 FQGTGA. Here the CDR3 DNA reads TGTGCCAGCAGCTTAATCGGCCCAGGAAGTATAGATACGCAGTATTTT. Translation gives CASSLIGPGSIDTQYF.